This T cell receptor (beta chain) was recovered during a study of cytomegalovirus exposure and HLA in healthy donors. Trimming left V 1 base short and J 11 bases short, with 8 bases between. This CDR3 is built from 11 residues. Germline V CDR1 and CDR2: LGHNA, YSLEER. PCR used 60 Vbeta primers and 13 Jbeta primers. The protocol was immunoSEQ multiplex PCR, while the TCRdb copy is restricted to in-frame clones and leaves out a portion. This table holds under 200,000 clones, around 84% found once. The receptor was derived from a woman between 50 and 59 years old in good health and CMV-seropositive. The chain recombines TRBV4-3 with TRBJ1-1; D is ambiguous. Sequences were obtained from PBMCs. The CDR3 DNA follows: TGCGCCAGCAGCCAAGGCAGGTTGGCTTTCTTT. It specifies CASSQGRLAFF.